The 7 T cell receptor beta chains below come from one sample, sequenced in a study of early stage breast cancer tumors. The repertoire was sequenced with immunoSEQ multiplex PCR; TCRdb's copy has only in-frame clones and lacks some. Among fewer than 15,000 clones listed, around 84% were seen once. The sequencing sample was made of normal breast tissue next to the tumor. The receptors come from a person in their thirties with breast cancer.

This clone was counted only a few times. J is TRBJ2-7 and V is TRBV19; 11 bases agree with TRBD1. Germline V gene data show CDR1 as LNHDA and CDR2 as SQIVND (reference sequence). The trim removed 9 bases at V and 5 bases at J, leaving 6 bases unmatched. This CDR3 has 13 residues. CDR3 in amino acids: CASRDRGSHEQYF. In DNA, the CDR3 is TGTGCCAGCCGGGACAGGGGGTCCCACGAGCAGTACTTC.

J is TRBJ2-2 and V is TRBV5-6, with 8 bases lining up with TRBD2. The CDR3 totals 16 residues. With 2 bases clipped from V and 13 bases from J, the junction kept 16 bases outside the gene matches. CDR1 and CDR2 (germline): SGHDT, YYEEEE. CDR3 amino acids: CASSLGPLAGQTGLFF. The CDR3 DNA reads TGTGCCAGCAGCTTAGGCCCCCTAGCGGGCCAGACGGGGCTGTTTTTT.

This chain uses TRBV6-5 with TRBJ2-7; TRBD1 matches 10 bases. V shed 3 bases and J 7 bases; nucleotides not matched to a gene: 9. CDR3 size: 15 residues. Germline CDR1 and CDR2: MNHEY and SVGAGI. CDR3 nucleotide sequence: TGTGCCAGCAGTTATGTCGACAGGGGGCGCCTAGAGCAGTACTTC. Its translation: CASSYVDRGRLEQYF.

V gene TRBV6-5 combines with J gene TRBJ2-3, with 10 bases fitting TRBD2. J lost 1 base, V lost 2 bases, and 3 bases had no gene match. The CDR3 contains 16 residues. Per germline, CDR1 MNHEY and CDR2 SVGAGI. Here the CDR3 reads CASSYRAGGGTDTQYF. CDR3 DNA: TGTGCCAGCAGTTACAGAGCGGGGGGGGGCACAGATACGCAGTATTTT.

V is TRBV30 and J is TRBJ2-5; D is perhaps TRBD2 (6 bases). The CDR3 spans 12 residues. Trimming took off 4 bases at V and 1 base at J, with 7 bases between the two ends. Germline values: CDR1 GTSNPN, CDR2 SVGIG (reference sequence). In DNA, the CDR3 is TGTGCCTGGAATAGCGGCCAAGAGACCCAGTACTTC. This translates into CAWNSGQETQYF.

This rearrangement joins TRBV14 to TRBJ1-3; 7 bases are a match to TRBD1. The germline V gene encodes CDR1 SGHDN and CDR2 FVKESK. V gave up 1 base and J gave up 0 bases; unmatched junction bases: 6. This CDR3 has 17 residues. The CDR3 DNA reads as TGTGCCAGCAGCCAAGGACAGGGTACCGTCTCTGGAAACACCATATATTTT. Amino acid sequence: CASSQGQGTVSGNTIYF.

The chain is built from TRBV19 and TRBJ2-3, with TRBD2 identical over 9 bases. The CDR3 length is 17 residues. V lost 3 bases and J lost 4; bases outside the gene matches: 11. In germline, CDR1 is LNHDA, CDR2 SQIVND (reference sequence). DNA of the CDR3: TGTGCCAGTAGTATCCTCTTCGGCGGGAGGGCCCCAGATACGCAGTATTTT. This encodes CASSILFGGRAPDTQYF.